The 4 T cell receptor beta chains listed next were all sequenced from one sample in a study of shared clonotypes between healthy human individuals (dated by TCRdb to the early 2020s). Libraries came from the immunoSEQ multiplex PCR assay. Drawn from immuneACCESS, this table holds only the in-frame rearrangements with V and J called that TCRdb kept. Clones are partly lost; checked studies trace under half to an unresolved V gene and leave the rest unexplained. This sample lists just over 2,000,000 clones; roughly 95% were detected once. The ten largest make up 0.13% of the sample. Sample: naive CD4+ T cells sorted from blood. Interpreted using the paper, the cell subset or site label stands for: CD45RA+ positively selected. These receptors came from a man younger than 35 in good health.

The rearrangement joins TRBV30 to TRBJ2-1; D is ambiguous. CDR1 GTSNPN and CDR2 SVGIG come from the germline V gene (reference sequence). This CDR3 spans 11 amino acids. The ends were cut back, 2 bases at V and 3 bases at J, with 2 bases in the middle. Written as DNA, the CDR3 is TGTGCCTGGAGTTTCTACAATGAGCAGTTCTTC. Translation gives CAWSFYNEQFF.

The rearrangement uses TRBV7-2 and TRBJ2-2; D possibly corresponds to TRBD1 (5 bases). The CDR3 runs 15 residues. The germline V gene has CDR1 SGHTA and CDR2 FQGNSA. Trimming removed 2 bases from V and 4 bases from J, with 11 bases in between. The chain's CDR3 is CASSLPAGPTGELFF. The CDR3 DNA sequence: TGTGCCAGCAGCTTACCGGCAGGGCCCACCGGGGAGCTGTTTTTT. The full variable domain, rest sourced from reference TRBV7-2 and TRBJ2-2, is GAGVSQSPSNKVTEKGKDVELRCDPISGHTALYWYRQSLGQGLEFLIYFQGNSAPDKSGLPSDRFSAERTGGSVSTLTIQRTQQEDSAVYLCASSLPAGPTGELFFGEGSRLTVL.

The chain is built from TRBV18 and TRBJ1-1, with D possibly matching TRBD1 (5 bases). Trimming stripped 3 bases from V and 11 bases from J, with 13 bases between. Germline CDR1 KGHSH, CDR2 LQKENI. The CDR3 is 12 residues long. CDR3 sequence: CASSPPQGAAFF. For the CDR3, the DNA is TGTGCCAGCTCACCTCCTCAAGGGGCTGCTTTCTTT.

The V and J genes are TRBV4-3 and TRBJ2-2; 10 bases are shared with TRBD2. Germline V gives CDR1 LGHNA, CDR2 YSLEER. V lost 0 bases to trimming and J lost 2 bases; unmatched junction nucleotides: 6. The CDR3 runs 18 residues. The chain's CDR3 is CASSQELAGLGNTGELFF. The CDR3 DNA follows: TGCGCCAGCAGCCAAGAACTAGCGGGACTGGGTAACACCGGGGAGCTGTTTTTT.